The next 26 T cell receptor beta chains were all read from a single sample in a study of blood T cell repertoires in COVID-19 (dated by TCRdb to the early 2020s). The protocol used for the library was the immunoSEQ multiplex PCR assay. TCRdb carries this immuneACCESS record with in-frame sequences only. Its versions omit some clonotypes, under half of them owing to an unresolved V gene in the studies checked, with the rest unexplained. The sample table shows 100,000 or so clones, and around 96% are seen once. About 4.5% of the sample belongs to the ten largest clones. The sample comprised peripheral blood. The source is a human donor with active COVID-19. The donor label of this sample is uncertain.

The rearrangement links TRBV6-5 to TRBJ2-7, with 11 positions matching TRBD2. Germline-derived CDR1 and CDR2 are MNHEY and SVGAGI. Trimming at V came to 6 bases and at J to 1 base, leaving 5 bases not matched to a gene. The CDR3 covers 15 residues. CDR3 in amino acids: CASRPTSGISYEQYF. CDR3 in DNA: TGTGCCAGCAGACCGACTAGCGGGATTTCCTACGAGCAGTACTTC.

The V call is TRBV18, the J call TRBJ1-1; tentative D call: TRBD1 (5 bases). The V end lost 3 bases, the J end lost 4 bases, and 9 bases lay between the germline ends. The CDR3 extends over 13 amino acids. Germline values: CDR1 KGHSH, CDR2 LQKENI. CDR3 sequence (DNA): TGTGCCAGCTCACCTCGGCAGGGCACTGAAGCTTTCTTT. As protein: CASSPRQGTEAFF.

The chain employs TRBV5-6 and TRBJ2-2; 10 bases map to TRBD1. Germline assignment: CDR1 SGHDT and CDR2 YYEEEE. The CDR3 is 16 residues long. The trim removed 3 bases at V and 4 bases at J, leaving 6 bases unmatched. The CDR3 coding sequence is TGTGCCAGCAGCTCGCGACAGGGGGCGGGCACCGGGGAGCTGTTTTTT. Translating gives CASSSRQGAGTGELFF. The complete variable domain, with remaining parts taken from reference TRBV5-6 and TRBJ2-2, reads DAGVTQSPTHLIKTRGQQVTLRCSPKSGHDTVSWYQQALGQGPQFIFQYYEEEERQRGNFPDRFSGHQFPNYSSELNVNALLLGDSALYLCASSSRQGAGTGELFFGEGSRLTVL.

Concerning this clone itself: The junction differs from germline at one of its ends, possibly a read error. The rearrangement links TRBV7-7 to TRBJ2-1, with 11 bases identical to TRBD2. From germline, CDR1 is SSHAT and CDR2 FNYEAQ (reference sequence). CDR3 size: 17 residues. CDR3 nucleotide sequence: TGTGCTAGCAGCCCCGGGACTAGCGGTATGGCGGTGAATGAGCAGTTCTTC. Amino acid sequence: CASSPGTSGMAVNEQFF. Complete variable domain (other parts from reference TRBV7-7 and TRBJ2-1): GAGVSQSPRYKVTKRGQDVTLRCDPISSHATLYWYQQALGQGPEFLTYFNYEAQPDKSGLPSDRFSAERPEGSISTLTIQRTEQRDSAMYRCASSPGTSGMAVNEQFFGPGTRLTVL.

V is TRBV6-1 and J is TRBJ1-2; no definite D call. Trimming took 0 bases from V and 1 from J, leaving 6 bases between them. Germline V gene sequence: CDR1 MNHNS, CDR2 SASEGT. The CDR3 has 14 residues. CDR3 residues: CASSEAHINYGYTF. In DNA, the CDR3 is TGTGCCAGCAGTGAAGCGCACATTAACTATGGCTACACCTTC.

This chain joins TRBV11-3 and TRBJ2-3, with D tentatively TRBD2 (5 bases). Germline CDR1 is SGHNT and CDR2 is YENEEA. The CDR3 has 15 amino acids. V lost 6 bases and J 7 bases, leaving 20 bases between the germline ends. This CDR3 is CASRKTPYGDNTQYF. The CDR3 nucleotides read TGTGCCAGCAGAAAGACGCCGTACGGGGATAATACGCAGTATTTT.

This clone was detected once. CDR3 nucleotides: TGCGCCAGCAGCTACCAATGGGGGCAGTATGGCTACACCTTC. Protein: CASSYQWGQYGYTF. The rearrangement links TRBV5-1 to TRBJ1-2; weak D call: TRBD1 (6 bases). From germline, CDR1 is SGHRS and CDR2 YFSETQ. The CDR3 runs 14 residues. The V and J ends lost 3 bases and 5 bases respectively, with 14 bases between them. Using reference TRBV5-1 and TRBJ1-2 for the parts outside the CDR3, the full variable domain is KAGVTQTPRYLIKTRGQQVTLSCSPISGHRSVSWYQQTPGQGLQFLFEYFSETQRNKGNFPGRFSGRQFSNSRSEMNVSTLELGDSALYLCASSYQWGQYGYTFGSGTRLTVV.

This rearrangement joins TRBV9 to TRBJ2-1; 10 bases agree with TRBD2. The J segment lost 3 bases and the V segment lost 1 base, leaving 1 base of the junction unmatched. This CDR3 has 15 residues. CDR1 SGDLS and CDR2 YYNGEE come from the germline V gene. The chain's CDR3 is CASSVIAGGYNEQFF. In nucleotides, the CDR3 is TGTGCCAGCAGCGTAATAGCGGGGGGCTACAATGAGCAGTTCTTC.

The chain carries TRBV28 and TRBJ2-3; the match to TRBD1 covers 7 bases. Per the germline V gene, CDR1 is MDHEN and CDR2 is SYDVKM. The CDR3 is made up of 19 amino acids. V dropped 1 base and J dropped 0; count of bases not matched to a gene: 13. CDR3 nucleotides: TGTGCCAGCAGTTTATACCTTCAAGACAGGGTTTCTAGCACAGATACGCAGTATTTT. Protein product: CASSLYLQDRVSSTDTQYF.

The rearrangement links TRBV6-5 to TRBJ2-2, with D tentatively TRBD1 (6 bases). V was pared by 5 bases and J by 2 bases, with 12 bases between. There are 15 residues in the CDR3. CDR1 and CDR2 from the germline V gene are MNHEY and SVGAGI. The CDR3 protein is CASSNQGGNTGELFF. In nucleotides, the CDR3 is TGTGCCAGCAGTAACCAAGGGGGTAACACCGGGGAGCTGTTTTTT.

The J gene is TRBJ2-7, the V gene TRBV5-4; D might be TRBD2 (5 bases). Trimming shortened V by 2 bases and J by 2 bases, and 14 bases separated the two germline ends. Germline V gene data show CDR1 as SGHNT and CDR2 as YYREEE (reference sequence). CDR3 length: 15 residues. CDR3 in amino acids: CASSFFSGLPYEQYF. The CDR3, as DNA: TGTGCCAGCAGCTTTTTTTCAGGACTTCCCTACGAGCAGTACTTC.

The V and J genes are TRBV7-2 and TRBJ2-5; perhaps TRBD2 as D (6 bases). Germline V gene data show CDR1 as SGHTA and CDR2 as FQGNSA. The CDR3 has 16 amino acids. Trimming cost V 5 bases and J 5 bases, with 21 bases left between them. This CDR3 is CASSLLAGAGVETQYF. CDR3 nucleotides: TGTGCCAGCAGCCTGTTGGCCGGAGCGGGTGTCGAGACCCAGTACTTC.

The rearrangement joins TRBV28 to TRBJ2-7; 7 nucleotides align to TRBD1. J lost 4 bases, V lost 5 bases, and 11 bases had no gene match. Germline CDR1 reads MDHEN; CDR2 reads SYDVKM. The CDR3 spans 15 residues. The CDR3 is CASSPPDRPTYEQYF. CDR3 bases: TGTGCCAGCAGTCCCCCGGACAGGCCTACTTACGAGCAGTACTTC.

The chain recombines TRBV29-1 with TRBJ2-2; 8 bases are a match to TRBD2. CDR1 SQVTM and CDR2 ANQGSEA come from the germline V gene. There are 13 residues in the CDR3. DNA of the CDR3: TGCAGTGGAGCGGGAGTAAGGGACGGGGAGCTGTTTTTT. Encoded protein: CSGAGVRDGELFF.

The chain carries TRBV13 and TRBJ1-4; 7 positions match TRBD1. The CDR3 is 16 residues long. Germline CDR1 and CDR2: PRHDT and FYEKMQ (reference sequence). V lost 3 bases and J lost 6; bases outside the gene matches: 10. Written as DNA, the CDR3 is TGTGCCAGCAGCTTGTCTGAGGGGGCCTCTTATGAAAAACTGTTTTTT. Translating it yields CASSLSEGASYEKLFF.

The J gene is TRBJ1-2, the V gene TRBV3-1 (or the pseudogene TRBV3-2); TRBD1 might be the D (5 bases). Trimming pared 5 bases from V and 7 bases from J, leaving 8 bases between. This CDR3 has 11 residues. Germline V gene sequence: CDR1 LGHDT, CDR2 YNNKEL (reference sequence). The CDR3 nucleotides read TGTGCCAGCAGCGTCCAGGGTGGCTACACCTTC. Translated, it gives CASSVQGGYTF.

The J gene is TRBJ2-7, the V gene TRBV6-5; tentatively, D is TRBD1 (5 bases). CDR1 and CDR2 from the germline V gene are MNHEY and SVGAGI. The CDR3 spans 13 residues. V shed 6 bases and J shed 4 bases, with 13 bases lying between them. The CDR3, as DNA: TGTGCCAGCAGGGGCCAAGGGGAATACGAGCAGTACTTC. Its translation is CASRGQGEYEQYF.

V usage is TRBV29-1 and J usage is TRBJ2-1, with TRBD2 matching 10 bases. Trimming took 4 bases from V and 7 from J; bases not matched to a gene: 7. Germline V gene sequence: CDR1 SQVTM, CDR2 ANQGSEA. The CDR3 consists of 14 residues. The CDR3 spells CSVVGLAGVNEQFF. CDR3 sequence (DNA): TGCAGCGTTGTAGGTCTAGCGGGAGTGAATGAGCAGTTCTTC.

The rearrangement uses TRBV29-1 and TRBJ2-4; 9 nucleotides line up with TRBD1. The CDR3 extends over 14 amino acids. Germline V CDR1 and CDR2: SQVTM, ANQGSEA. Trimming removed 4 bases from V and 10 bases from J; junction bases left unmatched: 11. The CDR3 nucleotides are TGCAGCGTTGTTGTCGACAGGGGGAATGCTATTCAGTACTTC. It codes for CSVVVDRGNAIQYF.

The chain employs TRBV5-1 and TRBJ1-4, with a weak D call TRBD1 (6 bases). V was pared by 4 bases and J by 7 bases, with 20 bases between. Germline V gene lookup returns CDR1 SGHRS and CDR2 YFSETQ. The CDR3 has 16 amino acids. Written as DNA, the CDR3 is TGCGCCAGCAGCCCAAGGGGGAGAGAGAGAGTTGAAAAACTGTTTTTT. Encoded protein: CASSPRGRERVEKLFF. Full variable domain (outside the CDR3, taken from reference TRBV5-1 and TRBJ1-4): KAGVTQTPRYLIKTRGQQVTLSCSPISGHRSVSWYQQTPGQGLQFLFEYFSETQRNKGNFPGRFSGRQFSNSRSEMNVSTLELGDSALYLCASSPRGRERVEKLFFGSGTQLSVL.

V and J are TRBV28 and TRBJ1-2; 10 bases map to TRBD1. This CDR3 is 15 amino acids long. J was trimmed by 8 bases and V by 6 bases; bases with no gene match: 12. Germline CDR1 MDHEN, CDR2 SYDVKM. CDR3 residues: CASSYPGTGVRGYTF. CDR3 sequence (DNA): TGTGCCAGCAGCTATCCGGGGACAGGGGTTAGGGGCTACACCTTC.

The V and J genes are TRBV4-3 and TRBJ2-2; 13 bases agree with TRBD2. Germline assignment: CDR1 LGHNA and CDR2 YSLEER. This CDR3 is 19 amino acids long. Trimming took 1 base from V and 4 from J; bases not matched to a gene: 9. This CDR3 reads CASSQGTSGSPRGTGELFF. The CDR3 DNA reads TGCGCCAGCAGCCAAGGGACTAGCGGGAGCCCAAGGGGCACCGGGGAGCTGTTTTTT.

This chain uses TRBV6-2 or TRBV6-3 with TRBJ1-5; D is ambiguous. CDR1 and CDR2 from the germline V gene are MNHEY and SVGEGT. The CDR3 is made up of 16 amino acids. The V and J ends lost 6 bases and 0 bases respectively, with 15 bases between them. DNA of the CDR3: TGTGCCAGCAGCTCCAGGCGTGGAAATAGCAATCAGCCCCAGCATTTT. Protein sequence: CASSSRRGNSNQPQHF.

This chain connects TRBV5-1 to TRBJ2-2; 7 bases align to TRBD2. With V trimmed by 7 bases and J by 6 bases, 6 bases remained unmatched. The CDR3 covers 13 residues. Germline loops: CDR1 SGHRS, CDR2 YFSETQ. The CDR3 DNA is TGCGCCAGCCGAGCGGGGAGCGCCGGGGAGCTGTTTTTT. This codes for CASRAGSAGELFF.

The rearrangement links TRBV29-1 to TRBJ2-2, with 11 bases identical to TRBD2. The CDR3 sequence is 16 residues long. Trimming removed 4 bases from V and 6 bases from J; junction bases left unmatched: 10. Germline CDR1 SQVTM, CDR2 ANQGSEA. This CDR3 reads CSVAETLAGGSGELFF. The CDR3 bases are TGCAGCGTTGCCGAGACGCTAGCGGGAGGTTCCGGGGAGCTGTTTTTT.

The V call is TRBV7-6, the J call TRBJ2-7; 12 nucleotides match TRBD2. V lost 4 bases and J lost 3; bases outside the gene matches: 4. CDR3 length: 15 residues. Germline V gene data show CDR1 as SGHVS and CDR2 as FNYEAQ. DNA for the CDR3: TGTGCCAGCAGCTCCCTAGCGGGAGGGAGCTACGAGCAGTACTTC. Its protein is CASSSLAGGSYEQYF.